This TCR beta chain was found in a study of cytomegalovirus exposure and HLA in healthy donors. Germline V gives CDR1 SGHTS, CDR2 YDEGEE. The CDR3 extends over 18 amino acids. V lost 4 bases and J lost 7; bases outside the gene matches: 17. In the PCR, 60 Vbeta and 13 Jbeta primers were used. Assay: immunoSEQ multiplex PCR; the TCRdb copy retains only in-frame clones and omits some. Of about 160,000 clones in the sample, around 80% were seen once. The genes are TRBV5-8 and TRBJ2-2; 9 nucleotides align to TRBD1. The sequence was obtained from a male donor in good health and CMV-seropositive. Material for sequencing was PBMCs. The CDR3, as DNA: TGTGCCAGCAGCCTGCAGCTTACGGGACAGGGAGACGGCGGGGAGCTGTTTTTT. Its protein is CASSLQLTGQGDGGELFF.